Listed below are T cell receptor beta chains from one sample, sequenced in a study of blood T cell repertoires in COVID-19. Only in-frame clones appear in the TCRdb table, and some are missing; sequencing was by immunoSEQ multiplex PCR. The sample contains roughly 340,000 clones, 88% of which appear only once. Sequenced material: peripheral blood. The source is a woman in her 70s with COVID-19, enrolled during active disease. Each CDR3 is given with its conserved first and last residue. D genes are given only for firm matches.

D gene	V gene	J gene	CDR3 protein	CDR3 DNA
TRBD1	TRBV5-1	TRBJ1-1	CASSAWRNRGDTEAFF	TGCGCCAGCAGCGCGTGGCGGAACAGGGGCGACACTGAAGCTTTCTTT
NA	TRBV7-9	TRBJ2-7	CASSLTPVEQYF	TGTGCCAGCAGCCTAACCCCCGTCGAGCAGTACTTC
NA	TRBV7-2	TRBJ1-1	CASSSQGLANTEAFF	TGTGCCAGCAGCTCGCAGGGGTTGGCGAACACTGAAGCTTTCTTT
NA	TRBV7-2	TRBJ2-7	CASSSTYEQYF	TGTGCCAGCAGCTCCACCTACGAGCAGTACTTC
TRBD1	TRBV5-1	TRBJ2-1	CASSGGQGAFNEQFF	TGCGCCAGCAGCGGGGGACAGGGGGCGTTCAATGAGCAGTTCTTC
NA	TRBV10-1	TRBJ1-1	CASSESGAGTEAFF	TGCGCCAGCAGTGAGAGCGGGGCCGGCACTGAAGCTTTCTTT
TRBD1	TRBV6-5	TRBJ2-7	CASSRGQGAFF	TGTGCCAGCAGTCGTGGACAGGGCGCTTTTTTC
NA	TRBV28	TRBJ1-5	CASIQAGSSNQPQHF	TGTGCCAGCATACAAGCGGGCAGTAGCAATCAGCCCCAGCATTTT
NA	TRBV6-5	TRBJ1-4	CASTPAGARSEKLFF	TGTGCCAGCACCCCGGCGGGGGCCCGGAGTGAAAAACTGTTTTTT
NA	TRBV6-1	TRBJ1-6	CASSEQGLNSPLHF	TGTGCCAGCAGTGAACAGGGCTTGAATTCACCCCTCCACTTT
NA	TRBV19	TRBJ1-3	CASSISSGSGNTIYF	TGTGCCAGTAGTATATCTTCAGGCTCTGGAAACACCATATATTTT
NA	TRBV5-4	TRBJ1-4	CASSVQGPYEKLFF	TGTGCCAGCAGCGTACAGGGTCCCTATGAAAAACTGTTTTTT
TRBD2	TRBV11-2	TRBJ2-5	CASSSSSSGGWETQYF	TGTGCCAGCAGCTCCAGTAGTAGCGGGGGGTGGGAGACCCAGTACTTC
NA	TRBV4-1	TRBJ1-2	CASSKGYGYTF	TGCGCCAGCAGCAAGGGGTATGGCTACACCTTC
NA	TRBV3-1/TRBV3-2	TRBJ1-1	CASSQNKYTEAFF	TGTGCCAGCAGCCAGAACAAATACACTGAAGCTTTCTTT
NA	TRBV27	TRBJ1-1	CASSLSPGLNTEAFF	TGTGCCAGCAGTTTATCCCCAGGGCTGAACACTGAAGCTTTCTTT